This T cell receptor (beta chain) originates from a study of identifying expanded T cells in peripheral blood. No infections or other immune events were documented during collection. Method: immunoSEQ multiplex PCR; TCRdb's copy keeps in-frame clones and lacks some. This sample carries some 76,000 clones, 90% of them seen once, and the ten largest clones take more than 3%. This CDR3 has 13 amino acids. V lost 3 bases to trimming and J lost 0 bases, with 6 bases between them. Germline assignment: CDR1 SGHRS and CDR2 YFSETQ. Specimen: blood. The TCR originated in a person aged 18 to 70 in good health. This chain uses TRBV5-1 with TRBJ1-1; no firm D call. DNA of the CDR3: TGCGCCAGCAGCTCCCGATTGAACACTGAAGCTTTCTTT. Protein: CASSSRLNTEAFF.